Given below is one T cell receptor beta chain in context. Its antigen specificity is not known. Per-base quality was not reported, and no clone a single base away is much larger than it. PBMCs were isolated by Ficoll-Paque density gradient centrifugation. As encoded in the germline V gene, CDR1 is MNHNS while CDR2 is SASEGT. Clipping removes 1 base from V and 5 bases from J, with 5 as the unmatched junction base count. CDR3 length: 15 amino acids, cysteine to phenylalanine. The CDR3 DNA has 45 bases and is translated from base 1. Sequencing used an Illumina NovaSeq 6000. TCRalpha and TCRbeta cDNA libraries were built by 5'RACE with constant-segment primers, adding sample barcodes and unique molecular identifiers. Trizol reagent was used to extract RNA from every sample. The libraries were amplified in two PCR steps, and the second step added a second sample barcode and Illumina TruSeq adapters. Sequencing of libraries was performed on an Illumina NovaSeq with 2 x 150 bp paired-end reads. The authors' analysis ran thus. The reads were demultiplexed and collapsed into UMI-guided consensus sequences using migec v1.2.7. With mixcr v2.1.11, UMI consensuses were aligned to TRA and TRB V and J templates and assembled into clonotypes. A clonotype was counted as expanded or contracted only if both edgeR and NoisET called the change significant, with noise models trained on biological replicates. For edgeR calls, the thresholds were a false discovery rate-adjusted p below 0.01 and a log2 fold-change of 1. As an exploratory analysis of dynamics, max-normalized trajectories of the 1000 most abundant clonotypes were examined by PCA with hierarchical clustering. Separately sequenced CD4+ and CD8+ repertoires were used to assign the CD4 or CD8 phenotype of responding clones. TCRdb reworked the public reads: Q25 trimming with fastp, MiXCR clone assembly, productive beta chains retained. Records with the same CDR3 protein are collapsed into one entry carrying the most frequent genes and DNA. The V and J calls follow TCRdb's processing rather than the paper's. The sample records fewer than 550,000 distinct CDR3 sequences, over 15% of which are singletons. Of the sample, roughly 8.4% falls within the top ten clones.

The sample originates from a study of T-cell memory formation after mild COVID-19 (dated by TCRdb to the early 2020s). For the wider study: TCR sequence clusters from the two donors were largely donor specific. Longitudinal TCRalpha and TCRbeta repertoire sequencing tracked T-cell clones expanding and contracting after mild COVID-19 in a couple of donors. The cohort was made up of two young adult volunteers, one female and one male, who were previously healthy. The paper's findings and limits, for the study overall: Contracting CD4+ clones were located mainly in the CM and EM memory subsets, whereas CD8+ clones were found to be enriched in EMRA. Whether the second-wave clones peaking on day 37 were SARS-CoV-2 specific was not confirmed. Some responding clones were found in pre-infection memory, which suggests that pre-existing cross-reactive memory T cells took part in the SARS-CoV-2 response. Clones that contracted from day 15 to 85 showed balanced CD4/CD8 phenotypes, whereas a second wave of clones that expanded from day 15 to 37 leaned towards CD4+. The study covered only a couple of mild cases, and larger cohorts including severe cases with pre-infection samples were considered necessary.

Sequenced material: PBMCs or a T cell subset sorted from them (not recorded which). The chain joins TRBV6-1 to TRBJ1-5; 7 middle bases align to TRBD1. This sequence originates from an adult woman who had mild COVID-19 (a few samples of this study predate the infection). The sample titles of this study are shuffled in the database, so cell type and time point are left out; the donor was told from shared clones. The CDR3 protein is CASSEVGQSYQPQHF. The DNA sequence is TGTGCCAGCAGTGAAGTGGGACAGTCCTATCAGCCCCAGCATTTT.